This T cell receptor beta chain was captured in a study of T cell responses to AZD1222 COVID-19 vaccine. The study, taken as a whole, reports: At baseline, seropositivity was found in only six or seven AZD1222 recipients. Nearly half of spike-specific TCRs reportedly target unmutated variant regions.

Second-dose recipients at about 4 or about 12 weeks were treated as one pooled group. As to this clone: No antigen is known for it.

This CDR3 has 15 amino acids. Germline V lookup: CDR1 SGHDN, CDR2 FVKESK. The V and J ends lost 1 base and 1 base respectively, with 10 bases between them. Libraries were prepared by immunoSEQ multiplex PCR; TCRdb keeps only in-frame clonotypes and omits some of them. The table records fewer than 180,000 clones, roughly 90% of them present only once. The TCR was taken from an adult who received the AZD1222 COVID-19 vaccine. The rearrangement joins TRBV14 to TRBJ2-5, with D unclear. The sample was peripheral blood, taken 28 days after the second AZD1222 dose. The chain's CDR3 is CASSQGLAVQETQYF. In nucleotides, the CDR3 is TGTGCCAGCAGCCAAGGTCTGGCAGTCCAAGAGACCCAGTACTTC.